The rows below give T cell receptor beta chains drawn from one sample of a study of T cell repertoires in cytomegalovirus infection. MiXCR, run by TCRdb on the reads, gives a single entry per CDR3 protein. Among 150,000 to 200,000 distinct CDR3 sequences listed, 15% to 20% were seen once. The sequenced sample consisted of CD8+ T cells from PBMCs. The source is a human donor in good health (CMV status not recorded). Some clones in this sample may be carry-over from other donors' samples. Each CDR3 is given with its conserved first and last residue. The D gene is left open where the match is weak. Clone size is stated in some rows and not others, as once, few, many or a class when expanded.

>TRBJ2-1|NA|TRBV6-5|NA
CASSPTKFNEQFF
TGTGCCAGCAGTCCAACTAAGTTCAATGAGCAGTTCTTC
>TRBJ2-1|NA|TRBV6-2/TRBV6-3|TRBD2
CASSYTGPRTRPSYNEQFF
TGTGCCAGCAGTTACACCGGACCTAGGACTAGGCCCTCCTACAATGAGCAGTTCTTC
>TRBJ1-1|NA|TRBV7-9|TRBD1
CASSSLQGARTEAFF
TGTGCCAGCAGCTCATTACAGGGGGCAAGGACTGAAGCTTTCTTT
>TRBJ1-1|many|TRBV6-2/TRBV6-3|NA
CASSYDPGRKNTEAFF
TGTGCCAGCAGCTACGATCCGGGGCGTAAGAACACTGAAGCTTTCTTT
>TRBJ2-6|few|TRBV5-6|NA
CASSYMGGASGANVLTF
TGTGCCAGCAGCTACATGGGGGGAGCCTCTGGGGCCAACGTCCTGACTTTC
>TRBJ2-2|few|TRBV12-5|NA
CASGWGQGKNTGELFF
TGTGCTAGTGGTTGGGGGCAGGGCAAGAACACCGGGGAGCTGTTTTTT
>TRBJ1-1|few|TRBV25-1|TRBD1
CASSDPTGSGDTEAFF
TGTGCCAGCAGTGATCCGACAGGGAGTGGGGACACTGAAGCTTTCTTT
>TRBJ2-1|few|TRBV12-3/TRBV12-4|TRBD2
CASSFLAGTPYEQFF
TGTGCCAGCAGTTTCCTAGCGGGAACACCATATGAGCAGTTCTTC
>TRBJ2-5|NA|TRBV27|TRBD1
CASSPDRGPETQYF
TGTGCCAGCAGCCCCGACAGGGGACCAGAGACCCAGTACTTC
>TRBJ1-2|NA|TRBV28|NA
CASSLVAEGGYTF
TGTGCCAGCAGTTTGGTCGCCGAGGGCGGCTACACCTTC
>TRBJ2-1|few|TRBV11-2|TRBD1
CASSSPVRTGRYNEQFF
TGTGCCAGCAGCTCCCCCGTTCGGACAGGGAGGTACAATGAGCAGTTCTTC
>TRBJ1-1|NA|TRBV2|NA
CASSVPSGAEAFF
TGTGCCAGCAGTGTCCCGTCAGGAGCCGAAGCTTTCTTT
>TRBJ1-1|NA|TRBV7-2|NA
CASSLRPGTEAFF
TGTGCCAGCAGCTTAAGACCTGGGACTGAAGCTTTCTTT
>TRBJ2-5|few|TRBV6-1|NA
CASSRDFEETQYF
TGTGCCAGCAGCCGAGATTTTGAAGAGACCCAGTACTTC
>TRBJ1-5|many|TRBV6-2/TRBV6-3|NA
CASSYYGGGNQPQHF
TGTGCCAGCAGTTACTACGGGGGGGGCAATCAGCCCCAGCATTTT
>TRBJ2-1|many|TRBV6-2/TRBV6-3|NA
CASRFNSYNEQFF
TGTGCCAGCAGGTTCAACTCCTACAATGAGCAGTTCTTC
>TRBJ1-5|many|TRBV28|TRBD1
CASSLGDSFNQPQHF
TGTGCCAGCAGTTTGGGGGACAGCTTCAATCAGCCCCAGCATTTT
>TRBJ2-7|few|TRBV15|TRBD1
CATSPQDRVTYEQYF
TGTGCCACCAGCCCGCAGGACAGGGTGACCTACGAGCAGTACTTC
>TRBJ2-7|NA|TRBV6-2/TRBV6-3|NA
CASSYRENEQYF
TGTGCCAGCAGCTACAGGGAGAACGAGCAGTACTTC
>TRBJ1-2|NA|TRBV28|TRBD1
CATGQGNGYTF
TGTGCCACGGGACAGGGTAATGGCTACACCTTC
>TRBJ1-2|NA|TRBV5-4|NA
CASSSNLPEGYTF
TGTGCCAGCAGCTCCAATCTACCGGAGGGCTACACCTTC
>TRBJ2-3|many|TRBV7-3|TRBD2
CASSSSGGARDTQYF
TGTGCCAGCAGCTCTAGCGGGGGGGCCAGAGATACGCAGTATTTT
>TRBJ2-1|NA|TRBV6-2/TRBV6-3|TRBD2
CASSYALAGDNEQFF
TGTGCCAGCAGTTATGCACTAGCGGGAGACAATGAGCAGTTCTTC
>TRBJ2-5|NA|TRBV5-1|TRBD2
CASSWGPTSGRHQETQYF
TGCGCCAGCAGCTGGGGACCGACTAGCGGGAGGCACCAAGAGACCCAGTACTTC
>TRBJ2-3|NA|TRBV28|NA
CASSFPRYTDTQYF
TGTGCCAGCAGTTTTCCTCGATACACAGATACGCAGTATTTT
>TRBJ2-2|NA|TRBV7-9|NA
CASRGTGELFF
TGTGCCAGCAGGGGCACCGGGGAGCTGTTTTTT
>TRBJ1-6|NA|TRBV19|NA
CASTDLPEPDNSPLHF
TGTGCCAGTACCGATTTGCCGGAACCCGATAATTCACCCCTCCACTTT
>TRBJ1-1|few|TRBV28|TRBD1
CASSLYGQGATTEAFF
TGTGCCAGCAGTTTATATGGACAGGGGGCGACCACTGAAGCTTTCTTT
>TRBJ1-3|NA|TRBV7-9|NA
CASSARISNTIYF
TGTGCCAGCAGCGCCCGGATTAGTAACACCATATATTTT
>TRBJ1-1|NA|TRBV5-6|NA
CASSPGQTPQLAFF
TGTGCCAGCAGCCCTGGACAGACGCCCCAACTAGCTTTCTTT
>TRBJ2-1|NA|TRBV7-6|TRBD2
CASSLYGGLAGVVEQFF
TGTGCCAGCAGCCTATATGGTGGACTAGCGGGAGTCGTTGAGCAGTTCTTC
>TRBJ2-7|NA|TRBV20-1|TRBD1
CSAREPGQGYEQYF
TGCAGTGCTAGAGAACCGGGACAGGGGTACGAGCAGTACTTC
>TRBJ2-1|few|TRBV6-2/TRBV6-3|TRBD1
CASNSGQGSYNEQFF
TGTGCCAGCAACTCCGGACAGGGCTCCTACAATGAGCAGTTCTTC
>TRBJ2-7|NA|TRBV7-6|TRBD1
CASSYGQGNSYEQYF
TGTGCCAGCAGCTACGGACAGGGAAACTCCTACGAGCAGTACTTC
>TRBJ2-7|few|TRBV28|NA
CASSFGTLLEYF
TGTGCCAGCAGTTTCGGGACCCTCTTGGAGTACTTC
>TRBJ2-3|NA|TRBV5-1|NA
CASSLGRDYSTDTQYF
TGCGCCAGCAGCTTGGGAAGAGATTATAGCACAGATACGCAGTATTTT
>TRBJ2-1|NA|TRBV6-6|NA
CASSYGSNEQFF
TGTGCCAGCAGTTATGGGTCCAATGAGCAGTTCTTC
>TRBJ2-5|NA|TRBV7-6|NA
CASSLDGGGETQYF
TGTGCCAGCAGCTTAGACGGCGGCGGGGAGACCCAGTACTTC
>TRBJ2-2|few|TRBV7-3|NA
CASSFRRGSTTNTGELFF
TGTGCCAGCAGCTTTCGCCGGGGATCTACCACGAACACCGGGGAGCTGTTTTTT
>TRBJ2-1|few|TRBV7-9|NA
CASSTPQGRNEQFF
TGTGCCAGCAGCACACCACAGGGGAGGAATGAGCAGTTCTTC
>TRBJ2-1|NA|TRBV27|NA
CASSPISDYSYNEQFF
TGTGCCAGCAGTCCCATCTCCGACTACTCCTACAATGAGCAGTTCTTC
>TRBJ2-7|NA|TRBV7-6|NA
CASSRGGSGTYEQYF
TGTGCCAGCAGCCGGGGTGGTAGCGGAACCTACGAGCAGTACTTC
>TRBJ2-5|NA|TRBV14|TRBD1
CASSHAYRGERETQYF
TGTGCCAGCAGCCACGCTTACAGGGGAGAGCGGGAGACCCAGTACTTC
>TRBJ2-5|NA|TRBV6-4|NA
CASSSTAGSQETQYF
TGTGCCAGCAGTTCGACAGCCGGTTCGCAAGAGACCCAGTACTTC
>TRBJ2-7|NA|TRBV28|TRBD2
CASSRASGSYEQYF
TGTGCCAGCAGTCGGGCTAGCGGCTCCTACGAGCAGTACTTC
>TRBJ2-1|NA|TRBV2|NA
CASSIPLRLPYNEQFF
TGTGCCAGCAGTATCCCATTGAGACTCCCCTACAATGAGCAGTTCTTC
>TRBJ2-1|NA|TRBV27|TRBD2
CASSVAGGYINEQFF
TGTGCCAGCAGTGTAGCGGGAGGATATATCAATGAGCAGTTCTTC
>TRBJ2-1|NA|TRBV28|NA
CASSSSGDHNEQFF
TGTGCCAGCAGTTCTTCAGGGGACCACAATGAGCAGTTCTTC
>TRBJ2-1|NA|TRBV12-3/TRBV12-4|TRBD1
CASDREFSYNEQFF
TGTGCCAGCGACAGGGAGTTCTCCTACAATGAGCAGTTCTTC
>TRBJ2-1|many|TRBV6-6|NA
CASSYGTFPLDEQFF
TGTGCCAGCAGTTACGGTACTTTCCCTTTGGATGAGCAGTTCTTC
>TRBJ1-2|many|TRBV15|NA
CATRKGGDYYGYTF
TGTGCCACCAGGAAAGGGGGAGATTACTATGGCTACACCTTC
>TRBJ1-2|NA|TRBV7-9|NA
CASSLVGANYGYTF
TGTGCCAGCAGCTTAGTCGGGGCTAACTATGGCTACACCTTC
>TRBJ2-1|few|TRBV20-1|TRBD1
CSANSGTGRKNEQFF
TGCAGTGCGAATTCCGGGACAGGGCGGAAGAATGAGCAGTTCTTC
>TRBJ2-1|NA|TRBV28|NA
CASLGVEQSSYNEQFF
TGTGCCAGCCTAGGGGTGGAGCAGAGCTCCTACAATGAGCAGTTCTTC